Listed here are 16 T cell receptor beta chains from one sample, sequenced in a study of blood T cell repertoires in COVID-19. Assay: immunoSEQ multiplex PCR; the TCRdb copy retains only in-frame clones and omits some. The data show 350,000 to 450,000 clones, around 87% seen once. Sample: peripheral blood. Receptor source: a woman aged 55-75 years with COVID-19, enrolled during active disease.

CDR3 loop: CASSFAQQGISNQPQHF. CDR3 nucleotides: TGTGCCAGCAGCTTTGCCCAGCAGGGTATCAGCAATCAGCCCCAGCATTTT. This rearrangement joins TRBV7-9 to TRBJ1-5; the D gene is possibly TRBD1 (5 bases). The CDR3 covers 17 residues. V dropped 3 bases and J dropped 1 base, with 16 bases sitting between them. Germline CDR1 reads SEHNR; CDR2 reads FQNEAQ (reference sequence).

The V call is TRBV2, the J call TRBJ2-5; 7 bases match TRBD2. V trimming: 8 bases; J trimming: 5 bases; junction bases outside the gene matches: 14. The CDR3 totals 15 residues. Germline V gene data show CDR1 as SNHLY and CDR2 as FYNNEI. CDR3 protein: CASRRNERGGETQYF. The CDR3 DNA reads as TGTGCCAGCCGTCGAAACGAGCGGGGCGGTGAGACCCAGTACTTC.

The J gene is TRBJ1-5, the V gene TRBV6-2 or TRBV6-3, with 11 bases aligning to TRBD1. There are 19 residues in the CDR3. V lost 6 bases and J lost 4; bases outside the gene matches: 17. From germline, CDR1 is MNHEY and CDR2 SVGEGT. The CDR3 coding sequence is TGTGCCAGCAGCCGAACCCGGACAGGGGGCTTCGGAGGAAATCAGCCCCAGCATTTT. The encoded protein is CASSRTRTGGFGGNQPQHF.

The chain carries TRBV9 and TRBJ1-1, with 10 bases that match TRBD1. Germline CDR1 SGDLS, CDR2 YYNGEE. The CDR3 totals 15 residues. V shed 3 bases and J 3 bases; nucleotides not matched to a gene: 5. The CDR3 is CASSAQTGGHTEAFF. As DNA, the CDR3 is TGTGCCAGCAGCGCCCAGACAGGGGGCCACACTGAAGCTTTCTTT. The full variable domain, in which reference TRBV9 and TRBJ1-1 provide the parts outside the CDR3, is DSGVTQTPKHLITATGQRVTLRCSPRSGDLSVYWYQQSLDQGLQFLIQYYNGEERAKGNILERFSAQQFPDLHSELNLSSLELGDSALYFCASSAQTGGHTEAFFGQGTRLTVV.

For the CDR3, the DNA is TGTGCCAGCAGTTTTAGCGGGGGAGGCAATCAGCCCCAGCATTTT. Its protein product is CASSFSGGGNQPQHF. The genes are TRBV28 and TRBJ1-5; tentative D call: TRBD1 (5 bases). This CDR3 region has 15 residues. CDR1 and CDR2 from the germline V gene are MDHEN and SYDVKM. V was pared by 3 bases and J by 2 bases, with 11 bases between.

The CDR3 sequence: CASTARGLMNTEAFF. The DNA of the CDR3 is TGTGCCAGCACTGCCCGGGGACTTATGAACACTGAAGCTTTCTTT. The chain joins TRBV6-5 to TRBJ1-1; D possibly corresponds to TRBD1 (5 bases). CDR1 and CDR2 (germline): MNHEY, SVGAGI. The CDR3 runs 15 residues. The V end lost 7 bases, the J end lost 0 bases, and 15 bases lay between the germline ends.

The rearrangement joins TRBV6-5 to TRBJ1-2; 9 nucleotides agree with TRBD1. The CDR3 has 14 residues. Trimming at V came to 5 bases and at J to 4 bases, leaving 5 bases not matched to a gene. CDR1 is MNHEY, CDR2 SVGAGI, per germline. CDR3 coding DNA: TGTGCCAGCAGTCCCGGGACAGGGACCTATGGCTACACCTTC. It encodes CASSPGTGTYGYTF.

The genes are TRBV4-1 and TRBJ2-5, with 7 bases fitting TRBD1. Trimming cost V 1 base and J 6 bases; bases outside gene matches: 8. CDR3 size: 15 residues. Germline CDR1 is MGHRA and CDR2 is YSYEKL. The CDR3 DNA sequence: TGCGCCAGCAGCCAAGTAGGGACAGCCGGGCAGACCCAGTACTTC. Protein: CASSQVGTAGQTQYF.

The CDR3 here is CASTGGKTGELFF. The CDR3 nucleotides are TGTGCCAGCACCGGGGGTAAGACCGGGGAGCTGTTTTTT. The chain links TRBV6-5 to TRBJ2-2, with D perhaps TRBD2 (6 bases). Trimming removed 7 bases from V and 5 bases from J, with 11 bases in between. The CDR3 has 13 residues. In germline, CDR1 is MNHEY, CDR2 SVGAGI.

The chain combines TRBV4-1 with TRBJ2-1, with D tentatively TRBD1 (5 bases). The V and J ends lost 1 base and 6 bases respectively, with 25 bases between them. CDR1 MGHRA and CDR2 YSYEKL come from the germline V gene. The CDR3 is 19 amino acids. DNA of the CDR3: TGCGCCAGCAGCCAAGGCGTCATAAGGGCAGGGCAGTTTTTCAATGAGCAGTTCTTC. Its translation: CASSQGVIRAGQFFNEQFF.

The V call is TRBV27, the J call TRBJ2-6; possible D gene TRBD1, 5 bases. Germline V lookup: CDR1 MNHEY, CDR2 SMNVEV (reference sequence). This CDR3 spans 13 amino acids. Trimming cost V 4 bases and J 9 bases, with 10 bases left between them. Written as DNA, the CDR3 is TGTGCCAGCAGTTCAGGGCAACTCAACGTCCTGACTTTC. Its protein is CASSSGQLNVLTF. The full variable domain, its missing parts supplied by reference TRBV27 and TRBJ2-6, is EAQVTQNPRYLITVTGKKLTVTCSQNMNHEYMSWYRQDPGLGLRQIYYSMNVEVTDKGDVPEGYKVSRKEKRNFPLILESPSPNQTSLYFCASSSGQLNVLTFGAGSRLTVL.

The V and J genes are TRBV19 and TRBJ2-3; D not resolved. The CDR3 contains 15 residues. The germline V gene encodes CDR1 LNHDA and CDR2 SQIVND (reference sequence). The V and J ends lost 7 bases and 0 bases respectively, with 14 bases between them. CDR3 bases: TGTGCCAGTACAGCCCTAGGCCGAAGCACAGATACGCAGTATTTT. It translates to CASTALGRSTDTQYF.

On this clone: The junction does not match germline at one end; this may be a read error. The chain is built from TRBV7-3 and TRBJ2-3, with 12 bases matching TRBD2. The CDR3 covers 17 residues. From germline, CDR1 is SGHTA and CDR2 FQGTGA. The CDR3 here is CASSLTATSGGEDTQYF. The CDR3 region has the DNA TGTGCCAGCAGCCTAACGGCGACTAGCGGGGGTGAAGATACGCAGTATTTT.

The chain employs TRBV7-6 and TRBJ1-1, with D hard to call. This CDR3 is built from 15 residues. Trimming took off 0 bases at V and 1 base at J, with 9 bases between the two ends. Germline loops: CDR1 SGHVS, CDR2 FNYEAQ. CDR3 bases: TGTGCCAGCAGCTTAGCAGCAGGTTCGAACACTGAAGCTTTCTTT. It codes for CASSLAAGSNTEAFF.

V and J are TRBV28 and TRBJ1-2, with D possibly TRBD1 on 6 matching bases. V was clipped by 7 bases and J by 0 bases, with 15 bases between them. Germline V gene sequence: CDR1 MDHEN, CDR2 SYDVKM. This CDR3 contains 15 residues. The CDR3 here is CASKDRYSTNYGYTF. CDR3 DNA: TGTGCCAGCAAGGACAGATACTCCACTAACTATGGCTACACCTTC.

The chain joins TRBV19 to TRBJ2-1; TRBD1 matches 8 bases. The V gene end was trimmed by 4 bases and the J gene end by 2 bases; junction bases not matched to a gene: 4. Germline values: CDR1 LNHDA, CDR2 SQIVND (reference sequence). The CDR3 spans 15 residues. CDR3 sequence (DNA): TGTGCCAGTAGTAGGGAGGACAGGGCCTACAATGAGCAGTTCTTC. As protein: CASSREDRAYNEQFF.